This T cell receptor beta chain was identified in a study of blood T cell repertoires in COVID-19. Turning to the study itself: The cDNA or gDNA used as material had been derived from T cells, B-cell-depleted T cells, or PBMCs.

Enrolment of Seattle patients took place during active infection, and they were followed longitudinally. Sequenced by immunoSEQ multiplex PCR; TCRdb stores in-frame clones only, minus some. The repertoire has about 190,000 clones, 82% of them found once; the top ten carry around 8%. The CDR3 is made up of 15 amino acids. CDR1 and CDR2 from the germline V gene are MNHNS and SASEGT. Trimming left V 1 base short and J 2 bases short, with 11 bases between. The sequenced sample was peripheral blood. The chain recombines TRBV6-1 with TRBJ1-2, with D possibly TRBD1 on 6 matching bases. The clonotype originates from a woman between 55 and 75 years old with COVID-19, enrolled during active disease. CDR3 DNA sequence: TGTGCCAGCAGTGAAGTCCCAGGGGCGAACTATGGCTACACCTTC. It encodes CASSEVPGANYGYTF.